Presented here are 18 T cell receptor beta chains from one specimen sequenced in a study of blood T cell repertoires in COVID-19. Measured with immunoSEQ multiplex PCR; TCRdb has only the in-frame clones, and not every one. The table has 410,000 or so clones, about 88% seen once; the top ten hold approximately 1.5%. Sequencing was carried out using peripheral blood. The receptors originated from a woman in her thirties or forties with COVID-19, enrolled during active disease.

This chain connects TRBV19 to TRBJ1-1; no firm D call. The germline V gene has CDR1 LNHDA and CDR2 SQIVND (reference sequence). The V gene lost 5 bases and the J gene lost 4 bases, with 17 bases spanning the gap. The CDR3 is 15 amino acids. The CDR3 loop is CASSPFASRGTEAFF. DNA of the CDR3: TGTGCCAGTAGTCCATTCGCCAGCCGGGGCACTGAAGCTTTCTTT.

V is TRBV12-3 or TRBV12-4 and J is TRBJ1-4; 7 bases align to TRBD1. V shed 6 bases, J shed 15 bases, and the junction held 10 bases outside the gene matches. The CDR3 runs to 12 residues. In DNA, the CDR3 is TGTGCCAGCAGCCCGGACAGGCCCAAAGTGTTTTTT. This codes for CASSPDRPKVFF.

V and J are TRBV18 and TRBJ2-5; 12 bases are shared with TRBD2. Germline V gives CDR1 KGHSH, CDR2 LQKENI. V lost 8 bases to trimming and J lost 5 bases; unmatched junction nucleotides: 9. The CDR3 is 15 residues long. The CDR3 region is CASAVTSGGLETQYF. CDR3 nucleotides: TGTGCCAGCGCAGTGACTAGCGGGGGCTTGGAGACCCAGTACTTC.

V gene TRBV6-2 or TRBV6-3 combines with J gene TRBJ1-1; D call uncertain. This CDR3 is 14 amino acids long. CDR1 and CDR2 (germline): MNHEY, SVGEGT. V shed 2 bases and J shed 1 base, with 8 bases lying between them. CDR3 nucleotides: TGTGCCAGCAGTTACACAGATACGAACACTGAAGCTTTCTTT. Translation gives CASSYTDTNTEAFF.

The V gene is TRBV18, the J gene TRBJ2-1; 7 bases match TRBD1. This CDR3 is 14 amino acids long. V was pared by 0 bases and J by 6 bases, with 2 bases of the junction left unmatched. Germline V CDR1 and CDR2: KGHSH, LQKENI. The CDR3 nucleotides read TGTGCCAGCTCACCACCGGGACAGTTCAATGAGCAGTTCTTC. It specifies CASSPPGQFNEQFF.

CDR3 in amino acids: CASRAGWGDEQFF. CDR3 coding DNA: TGTGCCAGCAGAGCAGGGTGGGGCGATGAGCAGTTCTTC. The chain combines TRBV9 with TRBJ2-1; D is possibly TRBD1 (5 bases). CDR1 SGDLS and CDR2 YYNGEE come from the germline V gene. Trimming removed 5 bases from V and 8 bases from J, with 14 bases in between. The length of the CDR3 is 13 residues.

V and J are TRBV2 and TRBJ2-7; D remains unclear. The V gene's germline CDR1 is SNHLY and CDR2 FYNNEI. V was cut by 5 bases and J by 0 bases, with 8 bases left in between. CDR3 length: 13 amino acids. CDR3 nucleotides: TGTGCCAGCAGTCCACTGAACTCCTACGAGCAGTACTTC. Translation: CASSPLNSYEQYF.

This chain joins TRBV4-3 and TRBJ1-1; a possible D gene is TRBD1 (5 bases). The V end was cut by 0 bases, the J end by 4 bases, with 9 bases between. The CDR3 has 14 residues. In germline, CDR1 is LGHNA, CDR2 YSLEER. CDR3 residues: CASSQDNGGTEAFF. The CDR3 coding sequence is TGCGCCAGCAGCCAAGATAACGGGGGCACTGAAGCTTTCTTT.

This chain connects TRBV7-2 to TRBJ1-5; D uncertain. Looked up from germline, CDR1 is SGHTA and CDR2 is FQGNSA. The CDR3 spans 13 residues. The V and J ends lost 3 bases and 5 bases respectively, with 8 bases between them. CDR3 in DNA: TGTGCCAGCAGCTTTATACAACATCAGCCCCAGCATTTT. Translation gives CASSFIQHQPQHF.

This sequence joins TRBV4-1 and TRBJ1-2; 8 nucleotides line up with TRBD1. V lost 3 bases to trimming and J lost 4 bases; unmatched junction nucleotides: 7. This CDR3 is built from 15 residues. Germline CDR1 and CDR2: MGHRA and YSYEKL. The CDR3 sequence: CASSHPGQGIYGYTF. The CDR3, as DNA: TGCGCCAGCAGCCATCCCGGACAGGGTATCTATGGCTACACCTTC.

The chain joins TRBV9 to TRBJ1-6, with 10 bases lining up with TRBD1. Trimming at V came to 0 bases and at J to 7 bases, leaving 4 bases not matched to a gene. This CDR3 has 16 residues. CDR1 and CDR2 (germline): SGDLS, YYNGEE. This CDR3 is CASSVGQGAINSPLHF. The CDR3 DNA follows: TGTGCCAGCAGCGTAGGACAGGGGGCGATCAATTCACCCCTCCACTTT. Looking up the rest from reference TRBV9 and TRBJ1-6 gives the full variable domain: DSGVTQTPKHLITATGQRVTLRCSPRSGDLSVYWYQQSLDQGLQFLIQYYNGEERAKGNILERFSAQQFPDLHSELNLSSLELGDSALYFCASSVGQGAINSPLHFGNGTRLTVT.

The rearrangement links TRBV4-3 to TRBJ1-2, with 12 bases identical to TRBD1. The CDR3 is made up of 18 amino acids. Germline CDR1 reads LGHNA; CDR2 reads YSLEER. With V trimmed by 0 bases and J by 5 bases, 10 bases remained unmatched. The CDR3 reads CASSQDMGTGGLEYGYTF. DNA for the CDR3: TGCGCCAGCAGCCAAGATATGGGGACAGGGGGCCTGGAGTATGGCTACACCTTC.

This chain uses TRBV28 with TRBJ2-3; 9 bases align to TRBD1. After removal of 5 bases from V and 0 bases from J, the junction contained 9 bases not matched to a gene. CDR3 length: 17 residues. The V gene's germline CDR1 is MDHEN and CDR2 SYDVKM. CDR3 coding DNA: TGTGCCAGCAGTCCCGCCCGAGGGACAGGGAGCACAGATACGCAGTATTTT. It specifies CASSPARGTGSTDTQYF.

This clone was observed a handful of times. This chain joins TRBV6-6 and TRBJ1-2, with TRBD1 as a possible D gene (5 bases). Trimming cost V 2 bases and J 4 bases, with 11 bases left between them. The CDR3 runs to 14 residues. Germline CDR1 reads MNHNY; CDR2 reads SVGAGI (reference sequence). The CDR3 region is CASSYGSGLYGYTF. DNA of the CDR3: TGTGCCAGCAGTTACGGATCGGGACTCTATGGCTACACCTTC.

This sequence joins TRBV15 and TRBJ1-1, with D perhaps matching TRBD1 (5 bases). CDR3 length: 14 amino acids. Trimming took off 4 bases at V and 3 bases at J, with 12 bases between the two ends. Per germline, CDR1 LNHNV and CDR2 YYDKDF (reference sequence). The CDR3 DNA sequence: TGTGCCACCAGCACGGCAGGGCGAGACACTGAAGCTTTCTTT. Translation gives CATSTAGRDTEAFF.

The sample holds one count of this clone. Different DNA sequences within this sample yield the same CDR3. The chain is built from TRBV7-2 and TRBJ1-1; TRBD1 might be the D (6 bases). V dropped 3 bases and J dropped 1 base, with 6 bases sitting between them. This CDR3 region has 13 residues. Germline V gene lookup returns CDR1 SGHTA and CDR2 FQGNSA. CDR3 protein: CASSLGQNTEAFF. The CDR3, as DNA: TGTGCCAGCAGCTTGGGACAGAACACTGAAGCTTTCTTT.

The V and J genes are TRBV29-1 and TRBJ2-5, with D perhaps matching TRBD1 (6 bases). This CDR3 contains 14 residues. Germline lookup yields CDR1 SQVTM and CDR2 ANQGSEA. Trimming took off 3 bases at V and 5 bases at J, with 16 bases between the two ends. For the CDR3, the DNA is TGCAGCGTTGACTCCAGGGGATGGTCGGAGACCCAGTACTTC. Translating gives CSVDSRGWSETQYF. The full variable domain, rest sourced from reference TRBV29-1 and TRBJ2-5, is SAVISQKPSRDICQRGTSLTIQCQVDSQVTMMFWYRQQPGQSLTLIATANQGSEATYESGFVIDKFPISRPNLTFSTLTVSNMSPEDSSIYLCSVDSRGWSETQYFGPGTRLLVL.

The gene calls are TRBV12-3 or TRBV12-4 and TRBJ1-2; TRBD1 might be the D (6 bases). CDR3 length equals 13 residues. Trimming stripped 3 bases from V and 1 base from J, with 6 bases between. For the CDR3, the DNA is TGTGCCAGCAGTTTGGGACATAACTATGGCTACACCTTC. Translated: CASSLGHNYGYTF.